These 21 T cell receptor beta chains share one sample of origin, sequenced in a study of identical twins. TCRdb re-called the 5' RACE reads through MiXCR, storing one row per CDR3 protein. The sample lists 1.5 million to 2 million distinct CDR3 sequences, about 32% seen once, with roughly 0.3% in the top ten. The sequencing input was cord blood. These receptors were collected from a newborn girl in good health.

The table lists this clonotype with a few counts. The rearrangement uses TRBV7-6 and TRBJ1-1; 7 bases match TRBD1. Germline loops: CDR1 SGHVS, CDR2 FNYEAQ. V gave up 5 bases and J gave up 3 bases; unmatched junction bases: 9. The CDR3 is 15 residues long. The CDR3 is CASSANRGEDTEAFF. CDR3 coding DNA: TGTGCCAGCAGCGCAAACAGGGGCGAGGACACTGAAGCTTTCTTT.

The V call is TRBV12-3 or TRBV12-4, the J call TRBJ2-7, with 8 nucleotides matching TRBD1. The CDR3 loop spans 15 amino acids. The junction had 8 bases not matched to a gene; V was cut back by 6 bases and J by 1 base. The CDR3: CASRVTGERSYEQYF. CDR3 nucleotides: TGTGCCAGCAGGGTGACAGGGGAGCGGTCCTACGAGCAGTACTTC.

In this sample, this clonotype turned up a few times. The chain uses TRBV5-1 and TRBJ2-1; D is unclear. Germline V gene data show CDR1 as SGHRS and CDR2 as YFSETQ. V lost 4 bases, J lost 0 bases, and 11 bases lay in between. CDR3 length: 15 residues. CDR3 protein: CASSPSANSYNEQFF. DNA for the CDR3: TGCGCCAGCAGCCCCAGCGCTAACTCCTACAATGAGCAGTTCTTC.

CDR3 bases: TGCAGCGTTGGGACACTCTACGAGCAGTACTTC. Amino acids: CSVGTLYEQYF. V is TRBV29-1 and J is TRBJ2-7; the D gene is possibly TRBD1 (5 bases). The CDR3 is 11 amino acids. In germline, CDR1 is SQVTM, CDR2 ANQGSEA. V lost 4 bases, J lost 3 bases, and 7 bases lay in between.

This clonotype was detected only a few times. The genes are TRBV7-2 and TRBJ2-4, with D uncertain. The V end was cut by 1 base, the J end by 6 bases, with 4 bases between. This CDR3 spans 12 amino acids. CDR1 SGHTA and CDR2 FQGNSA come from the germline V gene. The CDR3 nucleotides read TGTGCCAGCAGCTTAGACATAAACATTCAGTACTTC. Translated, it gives CASSLDINIQYF.

The CDR3 DNA is TGTGCCAGCAGTTTAAACGGGGGGCGCGGGGATGAAAAACTGTTTTTT. Its translation: CASSLNGGRGDEKLFF. The V gene is TRBV28, the J gene TRBJ1-4, with D maybe TRBD1 (6 bases). The germline CDR1 and CDR2 sequences are MDHEN and SYDVKM. V lost 2 bases and J lost 6, with 16 bases in between. CDR3 length: 16 residues.

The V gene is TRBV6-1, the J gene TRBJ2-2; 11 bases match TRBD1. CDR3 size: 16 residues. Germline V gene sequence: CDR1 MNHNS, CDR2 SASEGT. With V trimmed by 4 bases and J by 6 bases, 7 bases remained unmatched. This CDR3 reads CASSAPDRGLAGELFF. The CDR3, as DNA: TGTGCCAGCAGTGCCCCGGACAGGGGGCTTGCCGGGGAGCTGTTTTTT.

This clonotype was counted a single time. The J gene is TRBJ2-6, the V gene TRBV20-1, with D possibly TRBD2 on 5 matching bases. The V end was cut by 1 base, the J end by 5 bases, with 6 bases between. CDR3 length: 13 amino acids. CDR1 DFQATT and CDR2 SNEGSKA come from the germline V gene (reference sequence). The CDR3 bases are TGCAGTGCTAGAGGAGGGAGGGCCAACGTCCTGACTTTC. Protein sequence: CSARGGRANVLTF.

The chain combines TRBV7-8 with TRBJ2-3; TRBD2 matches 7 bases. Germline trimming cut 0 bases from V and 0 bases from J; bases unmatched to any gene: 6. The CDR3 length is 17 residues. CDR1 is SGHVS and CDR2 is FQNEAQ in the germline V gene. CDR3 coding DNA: TGTGCCAGCAGCTTAGCCCTCATTAGCGGGAGCACAGATACGCAGTATTTT. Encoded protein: CASSLALISGSTDTQYF. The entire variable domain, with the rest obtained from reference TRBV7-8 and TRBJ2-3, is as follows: GAGVSQSPRYKVAKRGQDVALRCDPISGHVSLFWYQQALGQGPEFLTYFQNEAQLDKSGLPSDRFFAERPEGSVSTLKIQRTQQEDSAVYLCASSLALISGSTDTQYFGPGTRLTVL.

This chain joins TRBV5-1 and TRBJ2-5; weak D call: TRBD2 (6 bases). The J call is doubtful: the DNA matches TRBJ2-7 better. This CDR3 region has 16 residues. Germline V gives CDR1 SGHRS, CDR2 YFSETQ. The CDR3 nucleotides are TGCGCCAGCAGCTTGGGGGCAAGGGGACTCTCCTACGAGCAGTACTTC. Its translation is CASSLGARGLSYEQYF.

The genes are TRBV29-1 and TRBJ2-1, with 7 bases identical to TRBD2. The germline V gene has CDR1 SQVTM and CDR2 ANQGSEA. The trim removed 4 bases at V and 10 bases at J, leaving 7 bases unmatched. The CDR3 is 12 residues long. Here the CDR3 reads CSVVTSVYEQFF. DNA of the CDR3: TGCAGCGTTGTTACTAGCGTCTACGAGCAGTTCTTC.

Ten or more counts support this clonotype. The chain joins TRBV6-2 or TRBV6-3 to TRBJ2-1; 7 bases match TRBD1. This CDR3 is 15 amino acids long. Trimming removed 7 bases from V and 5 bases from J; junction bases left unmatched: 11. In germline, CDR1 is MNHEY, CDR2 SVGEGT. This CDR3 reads CASNTAQGIHNEQFF. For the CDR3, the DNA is TGTGCCAGCAATACAGCACAGGGGATCCACAATGAGCAGTTCTTC.

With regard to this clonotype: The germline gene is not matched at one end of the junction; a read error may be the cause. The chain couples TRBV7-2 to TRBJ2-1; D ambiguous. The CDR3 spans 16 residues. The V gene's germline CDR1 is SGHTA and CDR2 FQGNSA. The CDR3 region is CVSSLRWRISYNEQFF. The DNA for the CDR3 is TGTGTCAGCAGCTTAAGATGGCGCATCTCCTACAATGAGCAGTTCTTC.

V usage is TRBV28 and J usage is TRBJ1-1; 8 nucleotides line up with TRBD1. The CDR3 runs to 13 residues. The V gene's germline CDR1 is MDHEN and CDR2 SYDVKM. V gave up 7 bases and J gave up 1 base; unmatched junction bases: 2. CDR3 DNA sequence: TGTGCCAGCATTACAGGGGGGAACACTGAAGCTTTCTTT. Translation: CASITGGNTEAFF.

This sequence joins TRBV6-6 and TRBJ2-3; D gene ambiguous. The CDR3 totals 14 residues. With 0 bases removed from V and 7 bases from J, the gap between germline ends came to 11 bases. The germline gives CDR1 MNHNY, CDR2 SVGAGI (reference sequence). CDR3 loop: CASSYSLFENTQYF. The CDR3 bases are TGTGCCAGCAGTTACTCCCTGTTCGAGAATACGCAGTATTTT.

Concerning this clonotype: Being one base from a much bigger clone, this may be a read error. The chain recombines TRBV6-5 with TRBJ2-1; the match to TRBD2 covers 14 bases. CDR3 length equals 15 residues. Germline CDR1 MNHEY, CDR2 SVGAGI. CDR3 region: CASSSATSGRDERFF. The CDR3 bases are TGTGCCAGCAGTTCCGCGACTAGCGGGAGGGATGAGCGGTTCTTC.

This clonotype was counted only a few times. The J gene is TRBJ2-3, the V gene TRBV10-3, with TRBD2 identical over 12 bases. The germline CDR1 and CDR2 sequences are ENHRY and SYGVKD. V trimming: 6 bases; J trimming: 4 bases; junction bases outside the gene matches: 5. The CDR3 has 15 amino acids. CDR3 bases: TGTGCCATCAGGCCTAGCGGGAGGGCTCCAGATACGCAGTATTTT. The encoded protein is CAIRPSGRAPDTQYF.

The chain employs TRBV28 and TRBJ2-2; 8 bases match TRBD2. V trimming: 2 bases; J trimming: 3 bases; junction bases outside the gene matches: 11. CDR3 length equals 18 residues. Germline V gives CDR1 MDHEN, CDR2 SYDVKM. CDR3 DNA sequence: TGTGCCAGCAGTTTAGCCTTGCGGAGCGGGAGACACACCGGGGAGCTGTTTTTT. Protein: CASSLALRSGRHTGELFF.

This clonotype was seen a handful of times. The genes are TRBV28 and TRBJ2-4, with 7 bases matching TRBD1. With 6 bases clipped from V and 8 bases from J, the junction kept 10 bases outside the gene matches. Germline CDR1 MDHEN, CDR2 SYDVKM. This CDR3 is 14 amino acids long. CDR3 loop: CASSQGGALHIQYF. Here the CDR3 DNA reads TGTGCCAGCAGCCAAGGGGGCGCCTTGCACATTCAGTACTTC.

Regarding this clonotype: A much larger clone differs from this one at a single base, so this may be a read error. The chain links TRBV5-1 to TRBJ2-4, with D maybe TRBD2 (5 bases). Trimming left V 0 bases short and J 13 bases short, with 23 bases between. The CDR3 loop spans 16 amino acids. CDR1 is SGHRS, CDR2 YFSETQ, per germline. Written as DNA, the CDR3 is TGCGCCAGCAGCTTGGGGCTGCTAGCTTCGACCTACAAGCAGTACTTC. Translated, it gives CASSLGLLASTYKQYF.

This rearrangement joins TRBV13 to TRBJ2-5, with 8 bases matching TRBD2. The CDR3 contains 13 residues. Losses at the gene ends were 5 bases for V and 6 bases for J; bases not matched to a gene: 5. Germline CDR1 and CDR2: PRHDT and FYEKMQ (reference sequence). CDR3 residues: CASSMGLEKTQYF. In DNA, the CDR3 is TGTGCCAGCAGCATGGGACTAGAAAAGACCCAGTACTTC.